The 11 T cell receptor beta chains listed next were all sequenced from one sample in a study of response to subunit inactivated influenza vaccine. MiXCR was run by TCRdb on the RT-PCR reads, yielding one entry per CDR3 protein. The data show about half a million distinct CDR3 sequences, around 25% seen once. The sequencing used CD4+ T cells sorted from PBMCs, collected roughly 5 days after vaccination. Receptors originate from a man in his forties or fifties who received an inactivated influenza vaccine.

The V and J genes are TRBV5-4 and TRBJ2-2; D possibly uses TRBD1 or TRBD2 (6 bases each). The germline CDR1 and CDR2 sequences are SGHNT and YYREEE (reference sequence). The CDR3 contains 13 residues. Trimming took 2 bases from V and 7 from J, leaving 9 bases between them. CDR3 DNA sequence: TGTGCCAGCAGCTTCGGGGGCCTCGGGGAGCTGTTTTTT. Protein product: CASSFGGLGELFF. Full variable domain (remainder filled in from reference TRBV5-4 and TRBJ2-2): ETGVTQSPTHLIKTRGQQVTLRCSSQSGHNTVSWYQQALGQGPQFIFQYYREEENGRGNFPPRFSGLQFPNYSSELNVNALELDDSALYLCASSFGGLGELFFGEGSRLTVL.

This clonotype was seen only a few times. The V gene is TRBV20-1, the J gene TRBJ2-7; D possibly uses TRBD1 or TRBD2 (5 bases each). Trimming shortened V by 1 base and J by 6 bases, and 13 bases separated the two germline ends. Germline V gene data show CDR1 as DFQATT and CDR2 as SNEGSKA (reference sequence). The CDR3 has 13 amino acids. CDR3 sequence (DNA): TGCAGTGCTAGAGGAAGAGGGGCTAGCGAGCAGTACTTC. Residues: CSARGRGASEQYF.

This chain links TRBV7-6 with TRBJ2-7, with 8 bases aligning to TRBD1. J lost 6 bases, V lost 1 base, and 5 bases had no gene match. This CDR3 is built from 14 residues. The V gene's germline CDR1 is SGHVS and CDR2 FNYEAQ. The CDR3 DNA reads TGTGCCAGCAGCTTAGAAACAGGGGGTGGCGAGCAGTACTTC. This sequence encodes CASSLETGGGEQYF.

This clonotype turned up a few times. The chain combines TRBV20-1 with TRBJ2-1, with 11 bases lining up with TRBD2. Germline V gene data show CDR1 as DFQATT and CDR2 as SNEGSKA (reference sequence). The CDR3 has 16 amino acids. The CDR3 loop is CSAKAASGGRYNEQFF. CDR3 in DNA: TGCAGCGCCAAGGCCGCTAGCGGGGGGAGGTACAATGAGCAGTTCTTC.

The sample holds many counts of this clonotype. V is TRBV7-9 and J is TRBJ2-1, with 10 bases fitting TRBD1. The CDR3 is made up of 15 amino acids. V trimming: 2 bases; J trimming: 8 bases; junction bases outside the gene matches: 6. Germline CDR1 reads SEHNR; CDR2 reads FQNEAQ (reference sequence). The CDR3 region is CASSLSVTGGYEQFF. The CDR3 DNA sequence: TGTGCCAGCAGCTTATCAGTGACAGGGGGCTATGAGCAGTTCTTC.

The sample holds a few counts of this clonotype. The CDR3 sequence: CASSRGLAGGPDEQFF. CDR3 nucleotides: TGTGCCAGCAGCCGCGGACTAGCGGGGGGGCCGGATGAGCAGTTCTTC. The chain couples TRBV7-2 to TRBJ2-1; TRBD2 aligns across 15 bases. CDR1 is SGHTA and CDR2 is FQGNSA in the germline V gene. The V gene end was trimmed by 5 bases and the J gene end by 8 bases; junction bases not matched to a gene: 7. The CDR3 runs to 16 residues.

The J gene is TRBJ2-7, the V gene TRBV9; D ambiguous. CDR1 is SGDLS and CDR2 is YYNGEE in the germline V gene. V shed 4 bases and J shed 0 bases, with 17 bases lying between them. The CDR3 runs 16 residues. CDR3: CASSPSGPPYSYEQYF. The CDR3 DNA follows: TGTGCCAGCAGCCCTTCCGGGCCACCATACTCCTACGAGCAGTACTTC.

V gene TRBV5-5 combines with J gene TRBJ1-4, with D maybe TRBD1 (6 bases). Between the trimmed V and J ends, which lost 5 bases and 8 bases, there was a span of 16 bases. This CDR3 region has 14 residues. Germline V gene lookup returns CDR1 SGHKS and CDR2 YYEKEE (reference sequence). The CDR3 region is CASRARGIGEKLFF. The CDR3 nucleotides read TGTGCCAGCAGAGCCAGGGGTATTGGAGAAAAACTGTTTTTT.

The gene calls are TRBV27 and TRBJ1-1; a possible D gene is TRBD1 (6 bases). Trimming cost V 5 bases and J 9 bases, with 13 bases left between them. The CDR3 runs 12 residues. The germline V gene encodes CDR1 MNHEY and CDR2 SMNVEV (reference sequence). The CDR3 region is CASSRSGAQAFF. The CDR3 DNA reads TGTGCCAGCAGTCGCTCAGGGGCTCAAGCTTTCTTT.

This clonotype was seen ten or more times. In DNA form, the CDR3 reads TGTGCCAGCAGCGTAGGGAGGGGCCCCTACAATGAGCAGTTCTTC. Its translation is CASSVGRGPYNEQFF. The chain recombines TRBV9 with TRBJ2-1; tentatively, D is TRBD2 (6 bases). Looked up from germline, CDR1 is SGDLS and CDR2 is YYNGEE. The CDR3 has 15 amino acids. Trimming cost V 0 bases and J 2 bases, with 9 bases left between them.

This clonotype was recorded a few times. The J gene is TRBJ1-6, the V gene TRBV29-1; weak D call: TRBD1 (6 bases). The CDR3 contains 15 residues. Germline assignment: CDR1 SQVTM and CDR2 ANQGSEA. The germline V and J ends were trimmed by 6 bases and 0 bases, with 12 bases remaining between them. The chain's CDR3 is CSVRQESSYNSPLHF. CDR3 DNA sequence: TGCAGCGTGCGACAGGAGAGCTCCTATAATTCACCCCTCCACTTT.